This TCR beta chain was sequenced for a study of T cells after yellow fever vaccination (dated by TCRdb to about 2019). About the study as a whole: The SMART-Seq v4 Ultra Low Input RNA kit was used to prepare libraries from fractions with low cell numbers. Blood was collected at multiple timepoints before and after primary and secondary immunization, and bulk PBMC replicates and cell subsets were isolated. To track T-cell clones before and after primary and booster YFV17D yellow fever vaccination, bulk TCR alpha and beta repertoires were sequenced longitudinally. Two healthy male donors made up the cohort, one aged 18 to 30 years and the other aged 30 to 40 years.

The treatment or condition label, as the study defines it: live attenuated yellow fever vaccine strain. At every blood-draw timepoint, two biological replicates of bulk PBMCs were collected. A standard Ficoll-Paque protocol was used to isolate PBMCs from peripheral blood. TriZol was used to extract RNA from bulk PBMCs, from CD4 and CD8 fractions, and from dextramer-positive and dextramer-negative fractions. General findings and caveats noted by the study authors: A small fraction of clonotypes appeared in both the CD4 and CD8 compartments, likely as a result of convergent recombination. Only a couple of donors were included in the study, so the extent to which the findings can be generalized is limited. Computational filtering was needed because FACS-sorted repertoires could contain abundant contaminating clonotypes from the bulk population. Compared with the primary T-cell response, the secondary T-cell response was faster but weaker, reaching its peak on day 5 rather than on day 15. Most clones expanded after primary vaccination were re-detected after the booster (almost 97% of CD4 and around 88% of CD8), suggesting broad memory maintenance.

Synthesis of TCR cDNA relied on 5'RACE template switching, a step that introduced a universal primer site along with unique molecular identifiers. Priming for cDNA synthesis came from both the TCR alpha and TCR beta constant segments. Library amplification involved two PCR steps, and the second step added sample barcodes and sequencing adapters. Sequencing of libraries was done on Illumina HiSeq 2500 (2x100 bp) or NovaSeq (2x150 bp). Per the source publication's procedure: MIGEC was used to demultiplex reads and collapse the reads into UMI consensus sequences, and MiXCR was used for V(D)J alignment. Vaccine-responding clonotypes were identified with edgeR using replicate PBMC samples, with FDR below 0.01 and a log2 fold change above 5 up to day 15 being required. Bulk clonotypes were assigned CD4 or CD8 identity according to which sequenced CD4 or CD8 repertoire held them at higher abundance. TCRdb ran its own pipeline on the public reads, namely fastp trimming at Q25 and MiXCR clone calling, and kept in-frame beta chains. Entries are consolidated by CDR3 protein sequence, retaining the most common genes and DNA. The V and J calls were not made by the authors but by TCRdb's processing. The sample table lists 500,000 to 700,000 distinct CDR3 sequences, over 15% of them with a count of one. The top ten clones comprise approximately 15% of the sample.

Reading from cysteine to phenylalanine, the CDR3 counts 14 amino acids. The DNA shown is the 42-base CDR3, in frame from base 1. From V the trimming removes 4 bases and from J it removes 3 bases, while the gene matches leave 6 bases of the junction unaccounted for. The germline V gene provides CDR1 MNHEY and CDR2 SVGEGT. This clonotype came up a few times. What antigen it recognizes has not been identified. No base qualities exist here, and no much larger clone lies one base off it. The TCR was taken from a young man who received the YFV17D yellow fever vaccine. The chain joins TRBV6-2 or TRBV6-3 to TRBJ2-7, and 7 bases in between align with TRBD1. The starting material was PBMCs, obtained 15 days after the yellow fever booster vaccination. The CDR3 amino acid sequence is: CASSFGTAYYEQYF. The nucleotide sequence reads TGTGCCAGCAGTTTTGGGACAGCGTACTACGAGCAGTACTTC.